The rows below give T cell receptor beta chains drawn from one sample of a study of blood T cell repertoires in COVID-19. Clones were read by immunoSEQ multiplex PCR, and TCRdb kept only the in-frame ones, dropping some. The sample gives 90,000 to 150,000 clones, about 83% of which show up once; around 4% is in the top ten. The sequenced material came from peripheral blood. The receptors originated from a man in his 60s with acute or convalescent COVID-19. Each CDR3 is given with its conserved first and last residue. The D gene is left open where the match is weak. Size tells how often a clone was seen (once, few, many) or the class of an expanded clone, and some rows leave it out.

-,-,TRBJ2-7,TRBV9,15,TGTGCCAGCAGCGGCTGGACTGGGCAATCCTACGAGCAGTACTTC,CASSGWTGQSYEQYF
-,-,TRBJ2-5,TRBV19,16,TGTGCCAGTAGCCCCCTGGGTAGCGGAGGGGCGGAGACCCAGTACTTC,CASSPLGSGGAETQYF
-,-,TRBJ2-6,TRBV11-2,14,TGTGCCAGCAGCTTATTAGCTGGGGCCAACGTCCTGACTTTC,CASSLLAGANVLTF
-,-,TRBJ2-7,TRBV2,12,TGTGCCGCCTTGGCGGGAAGGTACGAGCAGTACTTC,CAALAGRYEQYF
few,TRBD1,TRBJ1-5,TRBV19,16,TGTGCCAGTAGTCTCCAGACAGGGGATAGCAATCAGCCCCAGCATTTT,CASSLQTGDSNQPQHF
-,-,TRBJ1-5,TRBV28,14,TGTGCCAGCCTGGTAGGTATAAGCGGTCAGCCCCAGCATTTT,CASLVGISGQPQHF
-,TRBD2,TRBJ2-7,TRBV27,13,TGTGCCAGCAGGCGGACTAGCGGGAGCGAGCAGTACTTC,CASRRTSGSEQYF
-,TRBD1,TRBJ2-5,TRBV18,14,TGTGCCAGCTCCTGGACAGGGGATGGGGAGACCCAGTACTTC,CASSWTGDGETQYF
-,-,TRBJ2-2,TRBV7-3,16,TGTGCCAGCAGCCCCCTCCGAGCGGCCAACACCGGGGAGCTGTTTTTT,CASSPLRAANTGELFF
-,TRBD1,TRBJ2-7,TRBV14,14,TGTGCCAGCAGCCGATGGACAGGCTTCTACGAGCAGTACTTC,CASSRWTGFYEQYF
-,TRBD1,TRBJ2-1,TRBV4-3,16,TGCGCCAGCAGCCAATTCACCGGGACAGGCTACAATGAGCAGTTCTTC,CASSQFTGTGYNEQFF
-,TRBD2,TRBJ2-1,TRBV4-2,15,TGTGCCAGCAGCCAGACTAGCGGGATCTACAATGAGCAGTTCTTC,CASSQTSGIYNEQFF
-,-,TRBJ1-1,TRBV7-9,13,TGTGCCAGCAGCTTCGGGGGTATGACTGAAGCTTTCTTT,CASSFGGMTEAFF
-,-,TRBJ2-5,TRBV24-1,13,TGTGCCACCAGCTCCGACAACCAAGAGACCCAGTACTTC,CATSSDNQETQYF
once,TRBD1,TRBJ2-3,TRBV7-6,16,TGTGCCAGCAGCTTAACCGGGACAGGGCGCACAGATACGCAGTATTTT,CASSLTGTGRTDTQYF
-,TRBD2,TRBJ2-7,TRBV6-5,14,TGTGCCAGCAGTTTAAGCGGGGTTTCCTACGAGCAGTACTTC,CASSLSGVSYEQYF
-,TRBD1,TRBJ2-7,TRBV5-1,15,TGCGCCAGCAGCTTGGAGGGGACAGGCTCCTACGAGCAGTACTTC,CASSLEGTGSYEQYF
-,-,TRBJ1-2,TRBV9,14,TGTGCCAGCAGCGTAGCGGACCTCAGGGATGGCTACACCTTC,CASSVADLRDGYTF
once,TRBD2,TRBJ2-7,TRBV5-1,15,TGCGCCAGCACCCTTGGAGCTAGCGGATCCTACGAGCAGTACTTC,CASTLGASGSYEQYF
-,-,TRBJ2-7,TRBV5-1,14,TGCGCCAGCAGCTTGGCCCAGGCCTCCTACGAGCAGTACTTC,CASSLAQASYEQYF
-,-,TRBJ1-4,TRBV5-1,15,TGCGCCAGCAGCTTGTCGGGCGGAGGCGGGGAAAAACTGTTTTTT,CASSLSGGGGEKLFF
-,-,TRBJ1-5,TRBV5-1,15,TGCGCCAGCAGCTTGGTACCGGGGGTAGGTCAGCCCCAGCATTTT,CASSLVPGVGQPQHF
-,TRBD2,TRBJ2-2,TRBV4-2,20,TGTGCCAGCAGCGAAGACCAGAGACTAGCGGGGAAACGGCCCACCGGGGAGCTGTTTTTT,CASSEDQRLAGKRPTGELFF
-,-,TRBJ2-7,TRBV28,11,TGTGCCAGCTGCACGGGCTACGAGCAGTACTTC,CASCTGYEQYF
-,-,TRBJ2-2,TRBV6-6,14,TGTGCCACCACGGACAGTTTGAACACCGGGGAGCTGTTTTTT,CATTDSLNTGELFF
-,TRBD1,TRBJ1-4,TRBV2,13,TGTGCCAGCAGCGTACAGGGGGCGGAAAAACTGTTTTTT,CASSVQGAEKLFF
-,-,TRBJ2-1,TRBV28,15,TGTGCCAGCAGTTCCAGAGGACTCTCCTACAATGAGCAGTTCTTC,CASSSRGLSYNEQFF
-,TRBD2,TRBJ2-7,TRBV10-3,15,TGTGCCATCAGTGACGGACTAGCGGGAGTGAGTGAGCAGTACTTC,CAISDGLAGVSEQYF
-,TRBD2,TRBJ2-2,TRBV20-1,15,TGCAGTGCTAGTTCTCCAGCGGGAAGCACCGGGGAGCTGTTTTTT,CSASSPAGSTGELFF
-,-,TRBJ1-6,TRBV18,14,TGTGCCAGCTCACCGACAGAAAAGAATTCACCCCTCCACTTT,CASSPTEKNSPLHF
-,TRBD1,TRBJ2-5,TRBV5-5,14,TGTGCCAGCAGCTTTCACAGGGGGGAAGAGACCCAGTACTTC,CASSFHRGEETQYF
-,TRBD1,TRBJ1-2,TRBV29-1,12,TGCAGCGTTCTCGGGACAGACTATGGCTACACCTTC,CSVLGTDYGYTF
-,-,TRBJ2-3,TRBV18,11,TGTGCCAGCTCACCCGGAGATACGCAGTATTTT,CASSPGDTQYF
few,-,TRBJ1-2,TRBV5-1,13,TGCGCCAGCAGCTTCGGGGGGGCCTATGGCTACACCTTC,CASSFGGAYGYTF
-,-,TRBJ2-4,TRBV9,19,TGTGCCAGCAGCCCCGACGGGGAAGGGTACGAACGAGCCAAAAACATTCAGTACTTC,CASSPDGEGYERAKNIQYF
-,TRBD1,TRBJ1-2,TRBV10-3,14,TGTGCCATCAACTCCGGGACAGATCGGGGTGGCTACACCTTC,CAINSGTDRGGYTF
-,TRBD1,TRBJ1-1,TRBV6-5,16,TGTGCCAGCAGTTACTCACCGGACAGGGCAAACACTGAAGCTTTCTTT,CASSYSPDRANTEAFF
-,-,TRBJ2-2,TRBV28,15,TGTGCCAGCTCTGGGGCAGGCGGAATCACCGGGGAGCTGTTTTTT,CASSGAGGITGELFF
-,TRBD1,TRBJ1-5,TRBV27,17,TGTGCCAGCAGTTCCGCGACGGGACAGACCTGGAATCAGCCCCAGCATTTT,CASSSATGQTWNQPQHF
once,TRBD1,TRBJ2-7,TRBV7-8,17,TGTGCCAGCAGCTTGGAGTCAGGGACAGGGGTTATCCACGAGCAGTACTTC,CASSLESGTGVIHEQYF
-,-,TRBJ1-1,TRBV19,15,TGTGCCAGTAGTCCAACGTACAGGGCGGGCACTGAAGCTTTCTTT,CASSPTYRAGTEAFF
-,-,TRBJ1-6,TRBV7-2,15,TGTGCCAGCAGCTTGGAGTTGGTTCGGGATTCACCCCTCCACTTT,CASSLELVRDSPLHF
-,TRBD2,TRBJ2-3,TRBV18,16,TGTGCCAGCTCCACTAGCGGGAGTTCCTGGGGAGATACGCAGTATTTT,CASSTSGSSWGDTQYF
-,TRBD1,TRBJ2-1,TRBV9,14,TGTGCCAGCAGCGTCAGGACAGGGAACAGTGAGCAGTTCTTC,CASSVRTGNSEQFF
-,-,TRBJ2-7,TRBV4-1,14,TGCGCCAGCAGCCAGGCGGAGAGCTCCTACGAGCAGTACTTC,CASSQAESSYEQYF
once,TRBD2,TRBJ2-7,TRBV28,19,TGTGCCAGCAGTTTCCCGGGACTAGCGGGAGGGATGGCCCCCTACGAGCAGTACTTC,CASSFPGLAGGMAPYEQYF
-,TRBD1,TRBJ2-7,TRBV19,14,TGTGCCAGTAGTCCCCGGACAGGGACCGACGAGCAGTACTTC,CASSPRTGTDEQYF
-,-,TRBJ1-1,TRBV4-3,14,TGCGCCAGCAGCCGCCGAGAAGGGGGCACTGAAGCTTTCTTT,CASSRREGGTEAFF
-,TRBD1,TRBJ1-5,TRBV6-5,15,TGTGCCAGCAGCGGGCACTTGGGACAGGATCAGCCCCAGCATTTT,CASSGHLGQDQPQHF
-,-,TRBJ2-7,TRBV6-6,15,TGTGCCAGCAGTTACACGGGACTCTCCCCCGGCGAGCAGTACTTC,CASSYTGLSPGEQYF
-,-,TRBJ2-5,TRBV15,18,TGTGCCACCAGCAGGTTGGGTCAAGGCCAGGGCTCCCAAGAGACCCAGTACTTC,CATSRLGQGQGSQETQYF
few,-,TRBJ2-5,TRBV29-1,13,TGCAGCGTTAGGAGAAGGGGGCAAGAGACCCAGTACTTC,CSVRRRGQETQYF